The following is a TCR beta chain sequence with its context. What it binds is unknown. The entry originates in a study of long-term antiretroviral therapy in people with HIV. Whole-study findings and limits: Diversity rose after ART but stayed below transplant donor controls.

The assay used was immunoSEQ (version v3.0), run at survey level. Measured with immunoSEQ multiplex PCR; TCRdb has only the in-frame clones, and not every one. This table holds 10,000 to 14,000 clones, around 89% found once. Per donor, at least one pre-ART and at least two post-ART PBMC samples were obtained. The CDR3 is 12 amino acids. Germline V lookup: CDR1 KGHSH, CDR2 LQKENI. V lost 4 bases and J lost 9; bases outside the gene matches: 2. The sample in question was unsorted PBMCs, obtained 0.2 years before starting antiretroviral therapy. V usage is TRBV18 and J usage is TRBJ2-3; 9 bases line up with TRBD1. The source is a woman between 35 and 50 years old with HIV. CDR3 nucleotides: TGTGCCAGCTCACAGGGACAGGGCACGCAGTATTTT. As protein: CASSQGQGTQYF.